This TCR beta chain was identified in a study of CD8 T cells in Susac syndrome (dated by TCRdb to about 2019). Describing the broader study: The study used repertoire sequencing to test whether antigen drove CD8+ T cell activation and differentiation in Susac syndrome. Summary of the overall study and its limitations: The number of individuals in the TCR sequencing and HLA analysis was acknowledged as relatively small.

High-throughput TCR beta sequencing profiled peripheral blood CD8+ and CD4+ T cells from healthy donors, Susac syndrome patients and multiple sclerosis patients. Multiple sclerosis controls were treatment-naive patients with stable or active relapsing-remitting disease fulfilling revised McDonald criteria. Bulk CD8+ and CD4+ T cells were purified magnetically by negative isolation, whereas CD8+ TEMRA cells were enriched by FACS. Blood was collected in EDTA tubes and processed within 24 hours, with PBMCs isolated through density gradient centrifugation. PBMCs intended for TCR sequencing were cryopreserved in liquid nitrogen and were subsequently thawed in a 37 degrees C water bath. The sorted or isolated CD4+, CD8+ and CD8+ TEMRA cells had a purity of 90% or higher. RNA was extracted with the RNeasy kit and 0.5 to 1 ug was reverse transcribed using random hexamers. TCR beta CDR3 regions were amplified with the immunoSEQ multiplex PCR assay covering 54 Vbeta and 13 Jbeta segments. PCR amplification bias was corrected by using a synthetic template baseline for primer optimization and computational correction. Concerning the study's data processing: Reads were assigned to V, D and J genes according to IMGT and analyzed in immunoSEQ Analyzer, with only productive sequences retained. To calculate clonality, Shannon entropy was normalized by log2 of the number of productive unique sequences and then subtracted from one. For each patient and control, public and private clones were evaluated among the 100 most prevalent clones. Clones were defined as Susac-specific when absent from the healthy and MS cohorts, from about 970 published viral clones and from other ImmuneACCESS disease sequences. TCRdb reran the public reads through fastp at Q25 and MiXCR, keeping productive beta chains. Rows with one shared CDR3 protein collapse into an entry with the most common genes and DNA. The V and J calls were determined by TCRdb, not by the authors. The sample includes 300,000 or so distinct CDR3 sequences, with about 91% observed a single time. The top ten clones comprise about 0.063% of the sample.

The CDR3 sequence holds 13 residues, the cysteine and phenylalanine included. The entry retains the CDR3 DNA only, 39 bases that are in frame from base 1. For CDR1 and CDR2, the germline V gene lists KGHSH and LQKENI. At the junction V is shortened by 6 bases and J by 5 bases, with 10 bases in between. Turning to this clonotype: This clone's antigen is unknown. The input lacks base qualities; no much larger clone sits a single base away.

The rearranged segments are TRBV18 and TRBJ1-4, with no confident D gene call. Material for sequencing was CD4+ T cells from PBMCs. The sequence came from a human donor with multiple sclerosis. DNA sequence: TGTGCCAGCTCGCTCGACTCGAATGAAAAACTGTTTTTT. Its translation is CASSLDSNEKLFF. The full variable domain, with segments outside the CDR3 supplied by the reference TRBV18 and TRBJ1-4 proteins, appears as NAGVMQNPRHLVRRRGQEARLRCSPMKGHSHVYWYRQLPEEGLKFMVYLQKENIIDESGMPKERFSAEFPKEGPSILRIQQVVRGDSAAYFCASSLDSNEKLFFGSGTQLSVL.